This T cell receptor beta chain stems from a study of control samples from healthy donors and cancer patients. This table comes from immunoSEQ multiplex PCR, and its TCRdb copy is limited to in-frame clones, with some not included. The table includes 25,000 to 30,000 clones, approximately 85% detected once. The CDR3 covers 13 residues. Trimming removed 3 bases at V and 6 bases at J, with 12 bases between. CDR1 is WNHNN, CDR2 SYGVQD, per germline (reference sequence). The chain carries TRBV10-1 and TRBJ2-7, with D uncertain. The origin of this receptor is a woman aged 55-70 years with head and neck cancer. The sequenced material came from PBMCs. This chain's CDR3 is CASSEILSGEQYF. The DNA for the CDR3 is TGCGCCAGCAGTGAAATCTTGAGTGGCGAGCAGTACTTC.